This passage covers 5 T cell receptor beta chains from one sample sequenced in a study of blood T cell repertoires in COVID-19. Repertoires were generated with immunoSEQ multiplex PCR, while TCRdb's copy carries only in-frame clones and drops some. The table includes about 10,000 clones, about 90% detected once. Sequenced sample: peripheral blood. The receptors were gathered from a human donor in a cohort sampled during active COVID-19.

The chain employs TRBV9 and TRBJ1-2; 8 nucleotides agree with TRBD1. This CDR3 is 17 amino acids long. Trimming at V came to 1 base and at J to 4 bases, leaving 12 bases not matched to a gene. Looked up from germline, CDR1 is SGDLS and CDR2 is YYNGEE. DNA for the CDR3: TGTGCCAGCAGCGTAACTCCAACCGGGACAGGAATCTATGGCTACACCTTC. Encoded protein: CASSVTPTGTGIYGYTF.

The chain couples TRBV30 to TRBJ2-2, with D possibly matching TRBD1 (5 bases). From germline, CDR1 is GTSNPN and CDR2 SVGIG (reference sequence). The CDR3 loop spans 11 amino acids. V lost 4 bases to trimming and J lost 6 bases, with 6 bases between them. The CDR3 coding sequence is TGTGCCTGGAAAGGGGCCGGGGAGCTGTTTTTT. This sequence encodes CAWKGAGELFF. The variable domain in full, with the rest retrieved from reference TRBV30 and TRBJ2-2, is SQTIHQWPATLVQPVGSPLSLECTVEGTSNPNLYWYRQAAGRGLQLLFYSVGIGQISSEVPQNLSASRPQDRQFILSSKKLLLSDSGFYLCAWKGAGELFFGEGSRLTVL.

V is TRBV27 and J is TRBJ2-6, with 10 bases lining up with TRBD2. Trimming took 2 bases from V and 4 from J; bases not matched to a gene: 5. The CDR3 spans 17 residues. Germline V CDR1 and CDR2: MNHEY, SMNVEV (reference sequence). CDR3 DNA: TGTGCCAGCAGTTTAGTGGGACTAGCGCGCGGGGCCAACGTCCTGACTTTC. Its protein is CASSLVGLARGANVLTF.

V gene TRBV4-3 combines with J gene TRBJ2-6; 7 bases are a match to TRBD2. The CDR3 has 18 residues. Germline assignment: CDR1 LGHNA and CDR2 YSLEER. V trimming: 2 bases; J trimming: 0 bases; junction bases outside the gene matches: 7. The CDR3 spells CASSQSGLSGSGANVLTF. As DNA, the CDR3 is TGCGCCAGCAGCCAATCGGGACTATCGGGCTCTGGGGCCAACGTCCTGACTTTC.

The chain is built from TRBV11-2 and TRBJ1-1; possible D gene TRBD1, 5 bases. The length of the CDR3 is 14 residues. CDR1 and CDR2 (germline): SGHAT, FQNNGV. Trimming shortened V by 4 bases and J by 2 bases, and 11 bases separated the two germline ends. This CDR3 is CASSSRVDNTEAFF. The CDR3 nucleotides are TGTGCCAGCAGCTCCAGGGTAGATAACACTGAAGCTTTCTTT.